A single sample is the source of the 29 T cell receptor beta chains below, sequenced in a study of T cell changes during pregnancy in multiple sclerosis. Clones were read by immunoSEQ multiplex PCR, and TCRdb kept only the in-frame ones, dropping some. The profile covers about 48,000 clones, with 88% appearing a single time and 1% to 1.5% taken by the ten largest. Here the sequenced sample was CD4+ T cells from peripheral blood mononuclear cells, taken in the second trimester of pregnancy. The receptors were sampled from a female donor with multiple sclerosis, enrolled in a pregnancy study.

V usage is TRBV11-2 and J usage is TRBJ1-4, with 7 bases aligning to TRBD1. The V gene end was trimmed by 1 base and the J gene end by 5 bases; junction bases not matched to a gene: 4. Germline-derived CDR1 and CDR2 are SGHAT and FQNNGV. The CDR3 spans 15 residues. The CDR3 bases are TGTGCCAGCAGCTTAGGGGCAGGGGGAAATGAAAAACTGTTTTTT. Its translation: CASSLGAGGNEKLFF.

This clone has only one observation. The chain employs TRBV7-2 and TRBJ1-4; TRBD1 matches 9 bases. Unmatched junction bases numbered 6, after V lost 4 bases and J lost 12 bases. CDR1 and CDR2 from the germline V gene are SGHTA and FQGNSA. This CDR3 region has 13 residues. In DNA form, the CDR3 reads TGTGCCAGCAGCTCAACAACAGGGGGCGAACTGTTTTTT. It is translated as CASSSTTGGELFF.

This chain joins TRBV19 and TRBJ2-3; D possibly corresponds to TRBD1 (6 bases). The V end lost 2 bases, the J end lost 2 bases, and 14 bases lay between the germline ends. CDR3 length: 16 amino acids. Per the germline V gene, CDR1 is LNHDA and CDR2 is SQIVND (reference sequence). CDR3 DNA: TGTGCCAGTAGTATATCCGGGACAAAACTCACAGATACGCAGTATTTT. This sequence encodes CASSISGTKLTDTQYF.

This clone was counted a few times. CDR3 protein: CASSDGMDSYGYTF. As DNA, the CDR3 is TGTGCCAGCAGTGACGGCATGGACAGCTATGGCTACACCTTC. The gene calls are TRBV6-4 and TRBJ1-2, with D possibly being TRBD1 (6 bases). Germline assignment: CDR1 MRHNA and CDR2 SNTAGT. Trimming cost V 2 bases and J 4 bases, with 11 bases left between them. This CDR3 comprises 14 residues.

This chain uses TRBV11-2 with TRBJ2-1, with 12 bases lining up with TRBD2. Unmatched junction bases numbered 10, after V lost 5 bases and J lost 11 bases. CDR1 and CDR2 (germline): SGHAT, FQNNGV. This CDR3 is built from 15 residues. Written as DNA, the CDR3 is TGTGCCAGCAGCCTTGGTCTAGCGGGAGGGTCTAAGCAGTTCTTC. Protein: CASSLGLAGGSKQFF.

The rearrangement links TRBV4-3 to TRBJ2-7; D is perhaps TRBD1 (7 bases). With 1 base removed from V and 7 bases from J, the gap between germline ends came to 14 bases. The CDR3 consists of 14 residues. Germline CDR1 and CDR2: LGHNA and YSLEER. The CDR3 coding sequence is TGCGCCAGCAGCCAAGCGGCAGGGGGGAGGGAGCAGTACTTC. Protein: CASSQAAGGREQYF.

This clone has only a few counts. The CDR3 DNA is TGCGCCAGCAGCTTGATATGGACAGGGAGGGAGACCCAGTACTTC. It specifies CASSLIWTGRETQYF. J is TRBJ2-5 and V is TRBV5-1; 8 bases agree with TRBD1. Trimming took 1 base from V and 5 from J; bases not matched to a gene: 7. CDR3 length: 15 residues. Germline CDR1 reads SGHRS; CDR2 reads YFSETQ.

CDR3 residues: CASREPTGDGNTIYF. In nucleotides, the CDR3 is TGTGCCAGCAGAGAACCTACAGGGGATGGAAACACCATATATTTT. The chain has TRBV6-1 and TRBJ1-3, with TRBD1 identical over 7 bases. V dropped 6 bases and J dropped 3; count of bases not matched to a gene: 8. Looked up from germline, CDR1 is MNHNS and CDR2 is SASEGT. The CDR3 extends over 15 amino acids.

The gene calls are TRBV4-2 and TRBJ2-7; possibly TRBD2 for D (6 bases). Germline V gene sequence: CDR1 LGHNA, CDR2 YNFKEQ. With 6 bases removed from V and 3 bases from J, the gap between germline ends came to 18 bases. This CDR3 has 15 amino acids. DNA of the CDR3: TGTGCCAGCAGTACCGCCCGGGCCGGGGGCTACGAGCAGTACTTC. As protein: CASSTARAGGYEQYF.

The chain recombines TRBV5-6 with TRBJ2-2; no firm D call. CDR1 and CDR2 from the germline V gene are SGHDT and YYEEEE. Between the trimmed V and J ends, which lost 0 bases and 1 base, there was a span of 4 bases. This CDR3 contains 14 residues. The CDR3 DNA reads TGTGCCAGCAGCTTGGTTATGAACACCGGGGAGCTGTTTTTT. Amino acid sequence: CASSLVMNTGELFF.

This clone was counted once. V usage is TRBV27 and J usage is TRBJ2-1; 9 nucleotides match TRBD2. CDR1 MNHEY and CDR2 SMNVEV come from the germline V gene (reference sequence). This CDR3 contains 15 residues. V was clipped by 2 bases and J by 7 bases; unmatched bases: 6. DNA for the CDR3: TGTGCCAGCAGTTTAATGCTAGCGGGGATTAATGAGCAGTTCTTC. Protein sequence: CASSLMLAGINEQFF.

The V call is TRBV6-5, the J call TRBJ2-1; 7 nucleotides match TRBD1. CDR1 and CDR2 from the germline V gene are MNHEY and SVGAGI. CDR3 length: 13 residues. The J segment lost 6 bases and the V segment lost 8 bases, leaving 7 bases of the junction unmatched. As DNA, the CDR3 is TGTGCCAGCTTGAGACAGGGTTTCAATGAGCAGTTCTTC. Its translation is CASLRQGFNEQFF.

The chain uses TRBV28 and TRBJ2-2, with D maybe TRBD1 (5 bases). Germline assignment: CDR1 MDHEN and CDR2 SYDVKM. The CDR3 contains 17 residues. The V gene lost 6 bases and the J gene lost 2 bases, with 19 bases spanning the gap. The CDR3 protein is CASRPSDGAENTGELFF. CDR3 sequence (DNA): TGTGCCAGCAGGCCTTCTGATGGGGCAGAAAACACCGGGGAGCTGTTTTTT.

This clone was recorded once. V gene TRBV30 combines with J gene TRBJ2-5; maybe TRBD2 (6 bases). The V gene lost 5 bases and the J gene lost 5 bases, with 12 bases spanning the gap. The CDR3 is 12 residues long. Germline V lookup: CDR1 GTSNPN, CDR2 SVGIG (reference sequence). The CDR3 DNA is TGTGCCTGGCTCCGGGACTTGGAGACCCAGTACTTC. Its protein is CAWLRDLETQYF.

The chain carries TRBV6-1 and TRBJ2-2; D is possibly TRBD1 (5 bases). Germline V CDR1 and CDR2: MNHNS, SASEGT. The germline V and J ends were trimmed by 10 bases and 4 bases, with 19 bases remaining between them. The CDR3 has 15 residues. As DNA, the CDR3 is TGTGCCATCGAAACTGGTCAGGGTTCCACCGGGGAGCTGTTTTTT. This encodes CAIETGQGSTGELFF.

This rearrangement joins TRBV30 to TRBJ2-1, with 10 bases lining up with TRBD2. CDR3 size: 14 residues. CDR1 is GTSNPN, CDR2 SVGIG, per germline (reference sequence). J lost 4 bases, V lost 2 bases, and 2 bases had no gene match. The CDR3 DNA reads TGTGCCTGGAGTACTAGCGGGATGTACAATGAGCAGTTCTTC. This translates into CAWSTSGMYNEQFF. The full variable domain, in which reference TRBV30 and TRBJ2-1 provide the parts outside the CDR3, is SQTIHQWPATLVQPVGSPLSLECTVEGTSNPNLYWYRQAAGRGLQLLFYSVGIGQISSEVPQNLSASRPQDRQFILSSKKLLLSDSGFYLCAWSTSGMYNEQFFGPGTRLTVL.

In this sample, this clone turned up once. This chain links TRBV7-9 with TRBJ2-3, with D uncertain. With 1 base removed from V and 6 bases from J, the gap between germline ends came to 11 bases. Per the germline V gene, CDR1 is SEHNR and CDR2 is FQNEAQ (reference sequence). The CDR3 is 14 residues long. This chain's CDR3 is CASSLESWRDTQYF. CDR3 in DNA: TGTGCCAGCAGCTTAGAATCATGGCGGGATACGCAGTATTTT.

This rearrangement joins TRBV30 to TRBJ1-1; no firm D call. V lost 3 bases, J lost 1 base, and 6 bases lay in between. The CDR3 contains 12 residues. The germline gives CDR1 GTSNPN, CDR2 SVGIG (reference sequence). CDR3 nucleotides: TGTGCCTGGAGCTCAGGGAACACTGAAGCTTTCTTT. Translating it yields CAWSSGNTEAFF. The full variable domain, in which reference TRBV30 and TRBJ1-1 provide the parts outside the CDR3, is SQTIHQWPATLVQPVGSPLSLECTVEGTSNPNLYWYRQAAGRGLQLLFYSVGIGQISSEVPQNLSASRPQDRQFILSSKKLLLSDSGFYLCAWSSGNTEAFFGQGTRLTVV.

The chain is built from TRBV2 and TRBJ2-6; 9 nucleotides agree with TRBD2. J lost 0 bases, V lost 5 bases, and 5 bases had no gene match. Germline V gene sequence: CDR1 SNHLY, CDR2 FYNNEI. This CDR3 has 17 amino acids. The CDR3 DNA follows: TGTGCCAGCAGTCGCAGCGGGGGGTTCTCTGGGGCCAACGTCCTGACTTTC. Translated: CASSRSGGFSGANVLTF.

The chain couples TRBV28 to TRBJ2-1; 11 positions agree with TRBD2. This CDR3 comprises 19 residues. Unmatched junction bases numbered 13, after V lost 5 bases and J lost 1 base. Germline CDR1 reads MDHEN; CDR2 reads SYDVKM. CDR3 sequence: CASSLPTSGIMNSYNEQFF. For the CDR3, the DNA is TGTGCCAGCAGTCTTCCGACTAGCGGGATAATGAATTCCTACAATGAGCAGTTCTTC.

The CDR3 loop reads CASSWDSNYEQYF. The CDR3 DNA sequence: TGTGCCAGCAGCTGGGACTCAAACTACGAGCAGTACTTC. The chain employs TRBV5-4 and TRBJ2-7; D perhaps matches TRBD2 (6 bases). V was cut by 3 bases and J by 3 bases, with 10 bases left in between. The CDR3 spans 13 residues. The germline V gene has CDR1 SGHNT and CDR2 YYREEE (reference sequence).

The chain links TRBV7-9 to TRBJ2-2; D gene unclear. V dropped 5 bases and J dropped 4 bases, with 11 bases sitting between them. Germline loops: CDR1 SEHNR, CDR2 FQNEAQ (reference sequence). This CDR3 region has 14 residues. CDR3 coding DNA: TGTGCCAGCAGCCTCTACGTCGGCACCGGGGAGCTGTTTTTT. Its protein is CASSLYVGTGELFF.

V gene TRBV28 combines with J gene TRBJ2-7, with a possible D match to TRBD1 (6 bases). CDR3 size: 13 residues. V was cut by 8 bases and J by 3 bases, with 14 bases left in between. Germline V gene sequence: CDR1 MDHEN, CDR2 SYDVKM. The CDR3 sequence: CASFSGANYEQYF. CDR3 in DNA: TGTGCCAGCTTTTCAGGGGCAAACTACGAGCAGTACTTC.

V usage is TRBV18 and J usage is TRBJ2-3; 7 bases map to TRBD2. The CDR3 totals 15 residues. Trimming removed 4 bases from V and 2 bases from J; junction bases left unmatched: 6. CDR1 and CDR2 (germline): KGHSH, LQKENI. The CDR3 sequence: CASSRDYLSTDTQYF. The CDR3, as DNA: TGTGCCAGCTCACGGGACTACCTATCCACAGATACGCAGTATTTT.

The chain combines TRBV5-1 with TRBJ2-1; 9 nucleotides line up with TRBD2. This CDR3 contains 14 residues. CDR1 is SGHRS, CDR2 YFSETQ, per germline. Trimming removed 5 bases from V and 8 bases from J; junction bases left unmatched: 8. Here the CDR3 reads CASRDSGRQDEQFF. CDR3 sequence (DNA): TGCGCCAGCAGGGATAGCGGGAGACAGGATGAGCAGTTCTTC.

A note on this clone: Other DNA sequences in this sample translate to the same CDR3. The chain recombines TRBV28 with TRBJ2-7, with D possibly TRBD2 on 7 matching bases. The length of the CDR3 is 14 residues. CDR1 is MDHEN and CDR2 is SYDVKM in the germline V gene. V was cut by 5 bases and J by 3 bases, with 14 bases left in between. The CDR3 sequence is CASSPTGGGYEQYF. The CDR3 region has the DNA TGTGCCAGCAGTCCGACGGGGGGCGGCTACGAGCAGTACTTC. Looking up the rest from reference TRBV28 and TRBJ2-7 gives the full variable domain: DVKVTQSSRYLVKRTGEKVFLECVQDMDHENMFWYRQDPGLGLRLIYFSYDVKMKEKGDIPEGYSVSREKKERFSLILESASTNQTSMYLCASSPTGGGYEQYFGPGTRLTVT.

The V call is TRBV12-5, the J call TRBJ2-2; D is perhaps TRBD2 (5 bases). This CDR3 contains 15 residues. V was clipped by 2 bases and J by 4 bases, with 11 bases between them. The germline V gene encodes CDR1 LGHNT and CDR2 FRNRAP. The CDR3 is CASGLIPAGTGELFF. CDR3 DNA sequence: TGTGCTAGTGGTTTGATCCCCGCGGGCACCGGGGAGCTGTTTTTT.

The chain uses TRBV9 and TRBJ2-7; D unresolved. The length of the CDR3 is 16 residues. Germline V gene lookup returns CDR1 SGDLS and CDR2 YYNGEE. The V end lost 0 bases, the J end lost 6 bases, and 19 bases lay between the germline ends. The chain's CDR3 is CASSVGSNALSGEQYF. The CDR3 region has the DNA TGTGCCAGCAGCGTAGGGAGCAACGCCCTTTCTGGCGAGCAGTACTTC.

The chain links TRBV7-2 to TRBJ2-7; D call uncertain. The CDR3 has 12 amino acids. V dropped 3 bases and J dropped 0 bases, with 3 bases sitting between them. The germline CDR1 and CDR2 sequences are SGHTA and FQGNSA. As DNA, the CDR3 is TGTGCCAGCAGCTTTAGCTCCTACGAGCAGTACTTC. Its translation is CASSFSSYEQYF.